A single T cell receptor beta chain is shown here with its context. What it binds is not known. A junction end diverges from the germline sequence, so it may reflect a read error. Diabetic patients met standard criteria for type 1 or type 2 diabetes. The CDR3 consists of 19 residues. Germline CDR1 is LNHNV and CDR2 is YYDKDF (reference sequence). These data come from a study of type 1 and type 2 diabetes patients. Study as a whole: T cells were magnetically sorted from PBMCs as CD4+ or CD8+ subsets. Whole-study findings and limits: Both CD4+ and CD8+ type 2 diabetes repertoires showed significantly higher diversity than type 1.

PCR was run on genomic DNA. Amplification of the beta chain CDR3 used 30 forward and 13 reverse multiplex primers. TCRdb reanalysed the multiplex PCR reads using MiXCR and keeps one entry per CDR3 protein. The sample lists some 250,000 distinct CDR3 sequences, roughly 50% occurring once. The source material was peripheral blood mononuclear cells (PBMCs). This receptor was obtained from a man aged 18 to 30 with type 2 diabetes. The rearrangement links TRBV15 to TRBJ2-7; TRBD2 aligns across 9 bases. CDR3 sequence (DNA): TGTGCCACCAGCAGAGATGTATCGACTAGCGGATGGAGGGTCTACGAGCAGTGCTTC. Translated: CATSRDVSTSGWRVYEQCF. Full variable domain (remainder filled in from reference TRBV15 and TRBJ2-7): DAMVIQNPRYQVTQFGKPVTLSCSQTLNHNVMYWYQQKSSQAPKLLFHYYDKDFNNEADTPDNFQSRRPNTSFCFLDIRSPGLGDTAMYLCATSRDVSTSGWRVYEQCFGPGTRLTVT.